A single sample is the source of the 9 T cell receptor beta chains below, sequenced in a study of T cell repertoires in cytomegalovirus infection. TCRdb re-called the reads through MiXCR, storing one row per CDR3 protein. This sample has 900,000 to 950,000 distinct CDR3 sequences, with around 31% found just once. What these receptors recognize is not known. The starting material was cultured CD8+ T cells from PBMCs, obtained from culture after CMV antigen stimulation. These receptors all stem from a human donor in good health (CMV status not recorded). Some clones in this sample may be carry-over from other donors' samples.

This clonotype was detected only a few times. V gene TRBV13 combines with J gene TRBJ1-1; a weak D match, TRBD1 (5 bases). V shed 9 bases and J shed 2 bases, with 19 bases lying between them. CDR3 size: 15 residues. CDR1 is PRHDT, CDR2 FYEKMQ, per germline (reference sequence). The CDR3: CASSPSEGRNTEAFF. The CDR3 nucleotides are TGTGCCAGTTCGCCGTCCGAGGGGAGAAACACTGAAGCTTTCTTT. Combining the CDR3 with reference TRBV13 and TRBJ1-1 gives the whole variable domain AAGVIQSPRHLIKEKRETATLKCYPIPRHDTVYWYQQGPGQDPQFLISFYEKMQSDKGSIPDRFSAQQFSDYHSELNMSSLELGDSALYFCASSPSEGRNTEAFFGQGTRLTVV.

This clonotype has a handful of counts. The chain uses TRBV7-9 and TRBJ2-5; D gene ambiguous. V dropped 6 bases and J dropped 1 base, with 12 bases sitting between them. The CDR3 loop spans 14 amino acids. Germline assignment: CDR1 SEHNR and CDR2 FQNEAQ (reference sequence). This CDR3 reads CASSTTRRQETQYF. The CDR3 nucleotides read TGTGCCAGCAGTACCACCAGACGCCAAGAGACCCAGTACTTC.

The sample holds a few counts of this clonotype. The chain combines TRBV6-1 with TRBJ2-1; maybe TRBD1 (5 bases). The V gene's germline CDR1 is MNHNS and CDR2 SASEGT. The length of the CDR3 is 14 residues. V was shortened by 2 bases and J by 9 bases, with 14 bases between the two germline ends. The CDR3 sequence is CASSEPDRGPEQFF. The DNA for the CDR3 is TGTGCCAGCAGTGAACCCGATAGGGGTCCTGAGCAGTTCTTC.

The table lists this clonotype with a few counts. This chain links TRBV12-3 or TRBV12-4 with TRBJ1-2; TRBD1 matches 8 bases. The ends lost 7 bases at V and 5 bases at J; junction bases unmatched: 9. CDR3 size: 14 residues. CDR3 in amino acids: CASIVLGQGYGYTF. The CDR3 nucleotides read TGTGCCAGCATCGTACTTGGACAGGGATATGGCTACACCTTC.

Regarding this clonotype: A much larger clone differs from this one at a single base, so this may be a read error. This chain connects TRBV7-6 to TRBJ2-7; no reliable D call. The CDR3 is 11 amino acids. CDR1 and CDR2 (germline): SGHVS, FNYEAQ. The DNA of the CDR3 is TGTGCCAGCAGCCAAACCTACGAGCGGTACTTC. Protein product: CASSQTYERYF.

The chain has TRBV4-1 and TRBJ2-5; D call uncertain. Trimming pared 4 bases from V and 0 bases from J, leaving 15 bases between. Germline CDR1 reads MGHRA; CDR2 reads YSYEKL. The CDR3 has 16 amino acids. The CDR3 protein is CASSPFYTEYQETQYF. DNA of the CDR3: TGCGCCAGCAGCCCTTTTTACACAGAGTACCAAGAGACCCAGTACTTC.

This clonotype appeared a few times. This chain links TRBV6-2 or TRBV6-3 with TRBJ1-1; 7 bases match TRBD1. This CDR3 spans 12 amino acids. V lost 1 base, J lost 9 bases, and 2 bases stayed unmatched. In germline, CDR1 is MNHEY, CDR2 SVGEGT. As DNA, the CDR3 is TGTGCCAGCAGTTACTGGGGACAGCAAGCTTTCTTT. This encodes CASSYWGQQAFF.

J is TRBJ2-4 and V is TRBV18; 15 bases agree with TRBD2. CDR1 is KGHSH, CDR2 LQKENI, per germline. J was trimmed by 3 bases and V by 2 bases; bases with no gene match: 5. The CDR3 covers 18 residues. DNA for the CDR3: TGTGCCAGCTCACCATGGACTAGCGGGGGGGCCGACAAAAACATTCAGTACTTC. Its protein is CASSPWTSGGADKNIQYF. The full variable domain, rest sourced from reference TRBV18 and TRBJ2-4, is NAGVMQNPRHLVRRRGQEARLRCSPMKGHSHVYWYRQLPEEGLKFMVYLQKENIIDESGMPKERFSAEFPKEGPSILRIQQVVRGDSAAYFCASSPWTSGGADKNIQYFGAGTRLSVL.

This clonotype was recorded at least ten times. The chain employs TRBV29-1 and TRBJ2-1, with D possibly being TRBD1 (6 bases). The CDR3 spans 12 residues. From germline, CDR1 is SQVTM and CDR2 ANQGSEA. Trimming removed 8 bases at V and 5 bases at J, with 13 bases between. CDR3 nucleotide sequence: TGCAGCCCCACAGGGTATAACAATGAGCAGTTCTTC. This encodes CSPTGYNNEQFF.